This T cell receptor beta chain came from a study of T cells expressing NK-cell markers. Whole-study findings and limits: The CD3+CD56-NKG2C+ fraction of several donors was also led by these clonotypes. Of CD8+ T cells, about 1.0-8% belonged to dominant NKG2C+ clonotypes in five or six donors.

cDNA encoding TCR beta was synthesized via 5'RACE template switching incorporating UMIs. Using the 5' RACE reads, TCRdb records one entry per CDR3 protein without DNA. The specimen's table records 550,000 or so distinct CDR3 sequences. The CDR3 covers 17 residues. The germline V gene encodes CDR1 SNHLY and CDR2 FYNNEI. Concerning this clonotype: No antigen is known for it.

The receptor was derived from a man between 18 and 35 years old in good health. The chain couples TRBV2 to TRBJ2-3; the D call of TRBD2 rests on TCRdb alone, since no DNA is present to check it. Sequenced: blood T cells: a sorted CD56 or NKG2C T cell subset, CD4+ or CD8+ T cells, or bulk PBMC T cells (not recorded which). CDR3 residues: CASVGLAGGPNTDTQYF.